The sequence of this TCR beta chain was determined in a study of blood T cells in healthy people across ages. A second PCR, run for about 7 to 11 cycles, used a sample-barcoded 5' primer plus a J-beta primer mix. A single record per CDR3 protein comes from TCRdb applying MiXCR to the 5' RACE reads. This table has about 1.6 million distinct CDR3 sequences, about 35% appearing once. This clonotype was observed a few times. Its antigen remains unknown. General study points: TCR beta diversity per million T cells fell roughly linearly with age. With unsorted PBMCs, a conclusive comparison of naive versus antigen-experienced cells was not possible.

The length of the CDR3 is 16 residues. Germline CDR1 SEHNR, CDR2 FQNEAQ (reference sequence). J lost 5 bases, V lost 5 bases, and 14 bases had no gene match. The rearrangement uses TRBV7-9 and TRBJ2-5; 7 bases are a match to TRBD1. Sample: blood. The receptor comes from a woman aged 25 to 39 in good health. CDR3 in amino acids: CASSAGPTGSSETQYF. The CDR3 coding sequence is TGTGCCAGCAGCGCAGGCCCGACAGGGTCTTCGGAGACCCAGTACTTC.